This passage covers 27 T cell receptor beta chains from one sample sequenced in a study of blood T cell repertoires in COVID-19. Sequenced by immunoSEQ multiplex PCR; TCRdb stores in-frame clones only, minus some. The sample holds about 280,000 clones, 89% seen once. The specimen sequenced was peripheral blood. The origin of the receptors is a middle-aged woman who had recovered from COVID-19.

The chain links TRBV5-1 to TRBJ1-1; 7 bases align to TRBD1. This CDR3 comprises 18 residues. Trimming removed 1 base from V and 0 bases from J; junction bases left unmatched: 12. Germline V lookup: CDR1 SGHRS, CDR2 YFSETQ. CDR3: CASSLSPPGQLMNTEAFF. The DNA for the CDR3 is TGCGCCAGCAGCTTGTCTCCCCCGGGACAGCTAATGAACACTGAAGCTTTCTTT. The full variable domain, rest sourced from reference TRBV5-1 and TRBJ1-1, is KAGVTQTPRYLIKTRGQQVTLSCSPISGHRSVSWYQQTPGQGLQFLFEYFSETQRNKGNFPGRFSGRQFSNSRSEMNVSTLELGDSALYLCASSLSPPGQLMNTEAFFGQGTRLTVV.

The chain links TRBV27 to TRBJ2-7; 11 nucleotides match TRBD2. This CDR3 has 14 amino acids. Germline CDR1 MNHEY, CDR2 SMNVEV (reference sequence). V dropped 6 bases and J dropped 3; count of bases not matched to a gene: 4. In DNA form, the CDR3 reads TGTGCCAGCAGCCGAGGGACTAGCGGCTACGAGCAGTACTTC. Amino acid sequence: CASSRGTSGYEQYF.

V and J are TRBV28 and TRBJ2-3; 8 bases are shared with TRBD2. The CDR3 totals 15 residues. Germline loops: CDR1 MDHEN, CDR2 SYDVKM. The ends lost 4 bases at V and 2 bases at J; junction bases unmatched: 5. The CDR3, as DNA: TGTGCCAGCAGTTCTTTAGCGGGGCTCACAGATACGCAGTATTTT. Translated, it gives CASSSLAGLTDTQYF.

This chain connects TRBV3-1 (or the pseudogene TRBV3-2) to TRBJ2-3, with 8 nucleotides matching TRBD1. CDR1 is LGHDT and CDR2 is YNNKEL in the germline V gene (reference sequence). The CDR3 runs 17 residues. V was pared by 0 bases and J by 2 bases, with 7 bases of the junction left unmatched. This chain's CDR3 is CASSQEAGQDLTDTQYF. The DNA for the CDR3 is TGTGCCAGCAGCCAAGAGGCGGGACAGGACCTCACAGATACGCAGTATTTT.

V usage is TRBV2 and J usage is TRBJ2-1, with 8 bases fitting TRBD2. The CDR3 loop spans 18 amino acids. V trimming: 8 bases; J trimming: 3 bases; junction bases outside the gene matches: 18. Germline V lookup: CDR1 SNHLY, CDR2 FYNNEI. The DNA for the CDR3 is TGTGCCAGCCAAATTTATAGCGGGGACTTAATGGGCTACAATGAGCAGTTCTTC. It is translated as CASQIYSGDLMGYNEQFF.

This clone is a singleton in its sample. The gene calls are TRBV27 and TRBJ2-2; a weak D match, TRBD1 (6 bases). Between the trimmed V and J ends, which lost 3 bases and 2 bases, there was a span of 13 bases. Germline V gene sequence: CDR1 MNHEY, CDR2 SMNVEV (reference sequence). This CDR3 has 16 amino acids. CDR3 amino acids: CASSFYWTVNTGELFF. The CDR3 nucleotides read TGTGCCAGCAGTTTTTATTGGACAGTCAACACCGGGGAGCTGTTTTTT.

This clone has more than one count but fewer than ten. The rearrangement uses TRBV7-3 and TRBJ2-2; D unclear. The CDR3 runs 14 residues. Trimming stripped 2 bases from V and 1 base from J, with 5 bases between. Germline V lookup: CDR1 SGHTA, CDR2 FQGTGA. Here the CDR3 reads CASSLFQNTGELFF. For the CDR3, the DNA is TGTGCCAGCAGCTTATTCCAGAACACCGGGGAGCTGTTTTTT.

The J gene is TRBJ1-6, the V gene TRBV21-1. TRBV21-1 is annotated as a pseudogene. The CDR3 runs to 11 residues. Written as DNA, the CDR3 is TGTGCCAGCAGCACACCTACACCCCTCCACTTT. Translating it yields CASSTPTPLHF.

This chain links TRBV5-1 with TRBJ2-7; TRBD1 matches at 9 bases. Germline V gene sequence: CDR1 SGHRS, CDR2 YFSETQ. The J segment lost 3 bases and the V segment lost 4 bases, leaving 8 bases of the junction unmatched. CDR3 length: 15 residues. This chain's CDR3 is CASSGGTGQNYEQYF. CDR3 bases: TGCGCCAGCAGCGGGGGGACAGGGCAAAACTACGAGCAGTACTTC.

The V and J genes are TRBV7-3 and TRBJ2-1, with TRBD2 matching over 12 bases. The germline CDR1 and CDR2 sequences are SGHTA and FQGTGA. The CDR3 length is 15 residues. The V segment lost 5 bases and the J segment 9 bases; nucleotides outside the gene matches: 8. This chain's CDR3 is CASSPRLAGVAEQFF. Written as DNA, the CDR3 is TGTGCCAGCAGCCCCAGACTAGCGGGAGTGGCTGAGCAGTTCTTC. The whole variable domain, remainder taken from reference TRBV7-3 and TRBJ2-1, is GAGVSQTPSNKVTEKGKYVELRCDPISGHTALYWYRQSLGQGPEFLIYFQGTGAADDSGLPNDRFFAVRPEGSVSTLKIQRTERGDSAVYLCASSPRLAGVAEQFFGPGTRLTVL.

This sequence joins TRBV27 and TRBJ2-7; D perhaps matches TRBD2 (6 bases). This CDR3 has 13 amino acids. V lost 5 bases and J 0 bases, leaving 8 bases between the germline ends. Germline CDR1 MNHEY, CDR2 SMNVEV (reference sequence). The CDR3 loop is CASSRDSSYEQYF. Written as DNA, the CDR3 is TGTGCCAGCAGTCGGGACTCCTCCTACGAGCAGTACTTC.

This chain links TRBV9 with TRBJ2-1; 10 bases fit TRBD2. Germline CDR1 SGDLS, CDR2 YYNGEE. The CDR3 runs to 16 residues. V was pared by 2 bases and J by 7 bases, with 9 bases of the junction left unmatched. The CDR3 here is CASSVGSHSGRNEQFF. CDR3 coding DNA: TGTGCCAGCAGCGTCGGCTCCCATAGCGGGAGGAATGAGCAGTTCTTC.

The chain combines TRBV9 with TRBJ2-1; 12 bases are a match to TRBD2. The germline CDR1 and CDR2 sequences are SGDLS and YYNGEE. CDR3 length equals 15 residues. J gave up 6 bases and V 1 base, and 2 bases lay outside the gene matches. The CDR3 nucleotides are TGTGCCAGCAGCGTAACTAGCGGGGGGCTCAATGAGCAGTTCTTC. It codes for CASSVTSGGLNEQFF.

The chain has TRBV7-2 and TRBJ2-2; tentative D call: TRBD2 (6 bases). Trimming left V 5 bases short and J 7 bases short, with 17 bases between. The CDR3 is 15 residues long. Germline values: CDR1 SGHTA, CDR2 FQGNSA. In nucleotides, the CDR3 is TGTGCCAGCAGCCGGGCGGAGGGACCCAACGGGGAGCTGTTTTTT. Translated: CASSRAEGPNGELFF. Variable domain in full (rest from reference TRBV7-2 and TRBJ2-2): GAGVSQSPSNKVTEKGKDVELRCDPISGHTALYWYRQSLGQGLEFLIYFQGNSAPDKSGLPSDRFSAERTGGSVSTLTIQRTQQEDSAVYLCASSRAEGPNGELFFGEGSRLTVL.

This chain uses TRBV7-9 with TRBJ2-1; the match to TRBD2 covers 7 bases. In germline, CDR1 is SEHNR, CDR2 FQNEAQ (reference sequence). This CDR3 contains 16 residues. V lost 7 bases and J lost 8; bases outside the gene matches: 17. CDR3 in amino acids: CASNPQGGGRNHEQFF. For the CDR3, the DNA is TGTGCCAGCAACCCCCAAGGCGGCGGGAGAAACCATGAGCAGTTCTTC.

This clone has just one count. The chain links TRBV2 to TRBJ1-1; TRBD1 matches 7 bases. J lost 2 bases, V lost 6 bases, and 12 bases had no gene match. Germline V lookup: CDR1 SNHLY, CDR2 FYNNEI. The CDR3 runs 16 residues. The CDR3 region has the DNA TGTGCCAGCAGCCCCACCCCGGGACAGACCAACACTGAAGCTTTCTTT. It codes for CASSPTPGQTNTEAFF.

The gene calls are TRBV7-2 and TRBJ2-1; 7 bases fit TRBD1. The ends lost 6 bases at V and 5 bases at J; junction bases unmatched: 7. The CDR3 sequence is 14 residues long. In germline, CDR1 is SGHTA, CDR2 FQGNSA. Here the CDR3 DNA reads TGTGCCAGCAGAGGGGGCCATTTAGACAATGAGCAGTTCTTC. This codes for CASRGGHLDNEQFF.

The CDR3 DNA sequence: TGTGCCAGCAGCCCCGGGGACTATGGCTACACCTTC. It specifies CASSPGDYGYTF. This rearrangement joins TRBV7-9 to TRBJ1-2; no clear D gene. V lost 5 bases to trimming and J lost 3 bases, with 7 bases between them. CDR1 SEHNR and CDR2 FQNEAQ come from the germline V gene (reference sequence). The CDR3 consists of 12 residues.

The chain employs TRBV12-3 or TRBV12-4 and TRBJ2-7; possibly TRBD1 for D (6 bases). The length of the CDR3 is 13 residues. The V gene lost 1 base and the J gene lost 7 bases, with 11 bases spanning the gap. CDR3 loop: CASSLDTGWEQYF. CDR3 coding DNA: TGTGCCAGCAGTTTAGACACAGGGTGGGAGCAGTACTTC.

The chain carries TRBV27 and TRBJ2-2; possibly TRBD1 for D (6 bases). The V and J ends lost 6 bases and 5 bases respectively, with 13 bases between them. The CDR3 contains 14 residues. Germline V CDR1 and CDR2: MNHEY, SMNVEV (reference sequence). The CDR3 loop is CASRPPGQTGELFF. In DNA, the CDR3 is TGTGCCAGCAGACCCCCGGGACAAACCGGGGAGCTGTTTTTT.

The CDR3 nucleotides are TGTGCCTGGAGTCCCGGACAGGCCGGGGGTGAAAAACTGTTTTTT. This codes for CAWSPGQAGGEKLFF. V and J are TRBV30 and TRBJ1-4; 7 bases map to TRBD1. V gave up 2 bases and J gave up 7 bases; unmatched junction bases: 10. The germline V gene encodes CDR1 GTSNPN and CDR2 SVGIG (reference sequence). The CDR3 extends over 15 amino acids. Full variable domain (rest looked up from reference TRBV30 and TRBJ1-4): SQTIHQWPATLVQPVGSPLSLECTVEGTSNPNLYWYRQAAGRGLQLLFYSVGIGQISSEVPQNLSASRPQDRQFILSSKKLLLSDSGFYLCAWSPGQAGGEKLFFGSGTQLSVL.

CDR3 amino acids: CASGGGGSTSGNTIYF. The CDR3 DNA sequence: TGCGCCAGCGGGGGCGGGGGGTCGACCTCTGGAAACACCATATATTTT. This chain joins TRBV4-1 and TRBJ1-3; TRBD1 is a possible D gene (6 bases). The ends were cut back, 8 bases at V and 0 bases at J, with 17 bases in the middle. The CDR3 totals 16 residues. Germline V lookup: CDR1 MGHRA, CDR2 YSYEKL.

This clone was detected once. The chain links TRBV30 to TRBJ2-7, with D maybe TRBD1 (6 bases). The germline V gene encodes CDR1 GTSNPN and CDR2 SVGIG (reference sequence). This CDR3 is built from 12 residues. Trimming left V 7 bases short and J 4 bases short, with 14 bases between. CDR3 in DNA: TGTGCCTTGATCTTACAGGGTTACGAGCAGTACTTC. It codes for CALILQGYEQYF.

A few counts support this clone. The CDR3 here is CASSSSRRVDGGPQHF. The DNA of the CDR3 is TGTGCCAGCAGCTCCTCACGTCGCGTGGACGGGGGGCCCCAGCATTTT. This rearrangement joins TRBV7-9 to TRBJ1-5, with D maybe TRBD1 (5 bases). The CDR3 runs to 16 residues. CDR1 is SEHNR and CDR2 is FQNEAQ in the germline V gene (reference sequence). Trimming pared 4 bases from V and 9 bases from J, leaving 22 bases between.

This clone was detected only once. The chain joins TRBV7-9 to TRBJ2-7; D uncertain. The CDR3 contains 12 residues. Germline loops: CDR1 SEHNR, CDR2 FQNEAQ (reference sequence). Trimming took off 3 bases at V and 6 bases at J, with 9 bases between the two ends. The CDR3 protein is CASSFRVREQYF. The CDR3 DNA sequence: TGTGCCAGCAGCTTCCGGGTTCGCGAGCAGTACTTC. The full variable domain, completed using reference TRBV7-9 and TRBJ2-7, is DTGVSQNPRHKITKRGQNVTFRCDPISEHNRLYWYRQTLGQGPEFLTYFQNEAQLEKSRLLSDRFSAERPKGSFSTLEIQRTEQGDSAMYLCASSFRVREQYFGPGTRLTVT.

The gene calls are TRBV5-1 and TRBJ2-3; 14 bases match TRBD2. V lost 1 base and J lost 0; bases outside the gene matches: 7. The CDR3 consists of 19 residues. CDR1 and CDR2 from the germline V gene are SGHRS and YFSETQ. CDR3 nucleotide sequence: TGCGCCAGCAGCTTGACGGGACTAGCGGGGGCCCAAAGCACAGATACGCAGTATTTT. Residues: CASSLTGLAGAQSTDTQYF. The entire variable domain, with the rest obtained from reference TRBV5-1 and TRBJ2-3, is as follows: KAGVTQTPRYLIKTRGQQVTLSCSPISGHRSVSWYQQTPGQGLQFLFEYFSETQRNKGNFPGRFSGRQFSNSRSEMNVSTLELGDSALYLCASSLTGLAGAQSTDTQYFGPGTRLTVL.

The CDR3 loop reads CASSPAGGNNEQFF. The CDR3 coding sequence is TGTGCCAGTAGTCCCGCGGGAGGGAATAATGAGCAGTTCTTC. This chain links TRBV19 with TRBJ2-1; 9 nucleotides line up with TRBD2. Germline loops: CDR1 LNHDA, CDR2 SQIVND (reference sequence). V shed 5 bases, J shed 7 bases, and the junction held 6 bases outside the gene matches. The CDR3 length is 14 residues.